The clone carrying this TCR beta chain was seen only a few times. Its antigen is unknown. Donors underwent one heparinised blood draw, 100 to 150 mL on average. This specimen belongs to a study of beta chain features in type 1 diabetes. Overall study context: Analysis included over 100,000,000 sorted cells drawn from all samples.

Study-level points and caveats: Shortening that was moderate but significant affected the TCRB CDR3s of Type 1 diabetes patients in all four CD4+ subsets. For type 1 diabetes patients, VDJ junctions showed fewer insertions and more deletions.

V was shortened by 4 bases and J by 5 bases, with 19 bases between the two germline ends. The CDR3 has 15 amino acids. Germline CDR1 reads SGDLS; CDR2 reads YYNGEE. Isolated RNA was reverse transcribed in full, so expressed TCRB transcripts were sequenced. Clones were read by immunoSEQ multiplex PCR, and TCRdb kept only the in-frame ones, dropping some. The sample contains a few hundred thousand clones, 25% to 35% of which appear only once. The rearrangement joins TRBV9 to TRBJ2-7, with D perhaps matching TRBD2 (7 bases). The origin of this receptor is a man between 18 and 29 years old in good health. Sequencing was done on a sample of naive CD4+ T cells from blood. This CDR3 reads CASSPKGGAHHEQYF. CDR3 in DNA: TGTGCCAGCAGCCCAAAGGGGGGGGCCCACCACGAGCAGTACTTC.